These 14 T cell receptor beta chains share one sample of origin, sequenced in a study of blood T cell repertoires in COVID-19. Repertoires were generated with immunoSEQ multiplex PCR, while TCRdb's copy carries only in-frame clones and drops some. The table records 300,000 or so clones, 65% to 90% of them present only once. The sequenced sample consisted of PBMCs or T cells enriched from blood (not recorded which). The receptors shown here come from a woman in her 40s with acute COVID-19.

The chain links TRBV5-1 to TRBJ2-2; perhaps TRBD1 as D (6 bases). The CDR3 loop spans 14 amino acids. The germline V and J ends were trimmed by 4 bases and 5 bases, with 12 bases remaining between them. Germline assignment: CDR1 SGHRS and CDR2 YFSETQ. Here the CDR3 DNA reads TGCGCCAGCAGCACAGGACAGCATACCGGGGAGCTGTTTTTT. It codes for CASSTGQHTGELFF.

The rearrangement uses TRBV7-6 and TRBJ2-2; D unresolved. V was shortened by 5 bases and J by 7 bases, with 8 bases between the two germline ends. This CDR3 is built from 12 residues. Germline V gives CDR1 SGHVS, CDR2 FNYEAQ. This chain's CDR3 is CASSPQFGELFF. The CDR3 DNA reads as TGTGCCAGCAGCCCTCAGTTCGGGGAGCTGTTTTTT. The full variable domain, in which reference TRBV7-6 and TRBJ2-2 provide the parts outside the CDR3, is GAGVSQSPRYKVTKRGQDVALRCDPISGHVSLYWYRQALGQGPEFLTYFNYEAQQDKSGLPNDRFSAERPEGSISTLTIQRTEQRDSAMYRCASSPQFGELFFGEGSRLTVL.

The chain is built from TRBV27 and TRBJ1-4; 8 bases fit TRBD1. Germline lookup yields CDR1 MNHEY and CDR2 SMNVEV (reference sequence). The junction had 11 bases not matched to a gene; V was cut back by 3 bases and J by 5 bases. The CDR3 loop spans 17 amino acids. Here the CDR3 reads CASSFRQGRGGNEKLFF. In nucleotides, the CDR3 is TGTGCCAGCAGTTTCCGACAGGGGAGGGGGGGAAATGAAAAACTGTTTTTT.

Only one count was recorded for this clone. The chain combines TRBV29-1 with TRBJ1-3; TRBD1 matches 10 bases. Germline values: CDR1 SQVTM, CDR2 ANQGSEA. This CDR3 is built from 14 residues. V shed 4 bases and J 2 bases; nucleotides not matched to a gene: 2. CDR3 amino acids: CSVGGTGAGNTIYF. CDR3 in DNA: TGCAGCGTTGGGGGGACAGGGGCTGGAAACACCATATATTTT.

The chain employs TRBV6-2 or TRBV6-3 and TRBJ2-7; 10 bases line up with TRBD2. The V gene's germline CDR1 is MNHEY and CDR2 SVGEGT. This CDR3 spans 14 amino acids. The V segment lost 3 bases and the J segment 6 bases; nucleotides outside the gene matches: 5. CDR3 residues: CASSYSAGGGEQYF. The CDR3 region has the DNA TGTGCCAGCAGTTATTCAGCGGGAGGGGGCGAGCAGTACTTC.

The chain employs TRBV19 and TRBJ2-7, with D tentatively TRBD1 (6 bases). Germline V gene data show CDR1 as LNHDA and CDR2 as SQIVND (reference sequence). The CDR3 consists of 13 residues. Trimming pared 8 bases from V and 3 bases from J, leaving 14 bases between. The CDR3 here is CASRERGIYEQYF. For the CDR3, the DNA is TGTGCCAGTCGAGAGAGGGGGATCTACGAGCAGTACTTC.

The chain couples TRBV9 to TRBJ1-2; D is undetermined. Germline CDR1 SGDLS, CDR2 YYNGEE. This CDR3 is built from 19 residues. Trimming pared 0 bases from V and 1 base from J, leaving 22 bases between. CDR3 nucleotides: TGTGCCAGCAGCGTAGCCATTACTTATCCGACTGAGGATAACTATGGCTACACCTTC. Translation gives CASSVAITYPTEDNYGYTF. The full variable domain, completed using reference TRBV9 and TRBJ1-2, is DSGVTQTPKHLITATGQRVTLRCSPRSGDLSVYWYQQSLDQGLQFLIQYYNGEERAKGNILERFSAQQFPDLHSELNLSSLELGDSALYFCASSVAITYPTEDNYGYTFGSGTRLTVV.

This clone was recorded once. This chain connects TRBV6-5 to TRBJ1-2, with 11 bases lining up with TRBD1. Trimming removed 6 bases from V and 7 bases from J; junction bases left unmatched: 10. The CDR3 consists of 15 residues. The germline V gene has CDR1 MNHEY and CDR2 SVGAGI. The CDR3 loop reads CASRRSGQGDGGYTF. For the CDR3, the DNA is TGTGCCAGCAGGCGCTCGGGACAGGGGGACGGTGGCTACACCTTC.

The CDR3 loop reads CASSFTQGVSTEAFF. The DNA of the CDR3 is TGTGCCAGCAGTTTTACCCAGGGCGTTAGTACTGAAGCTTTCTTT. V is TRBV27 and J is TRBJ1-1; D possibly corresponds to TRBD1 (5 bases). The CDR3 length is 15 residues. V dropped 3 bases and J dropped 5 bases, with 16 bases sitting between them. CDR1 and CDR2 from the germline V gene are MNHEY and SMNVEV (reference sequence).

This chain uses TRBV7-2 with TRBJ2-4, with a possible D match to TRBD2 (5 bases). V was shortened by 3 bases and J by 4 bases, with 19 bases between the two germline ends. CDR3 length equals 17 residues. Germline lookup yields CDR1 SGHTA and CDR2 FQGNSA. CDR3 nucleotides: TGTGCCAGCAGCTTGAGGGCGGACTTTAGTGGAAAAAACATTCAGTACTTC. Translating gives CASSLRADFSGKNIQYF.

The chain links TRBV7-6 to TRBJ1-2, with D perhaps matching TRBD1 (6 bases). The CDR3 is made up of 14 amino acids. The V end lost 5 bases, the J end lost 7 bases, and 17 bases lay between the germline ends. The germline CDR1 and CDR2 sequences are SGHVS and FNYEAQ. The CDR3 DNA reads TGTGCCAGCAGCCCCCAGGGGAATTCGGCTGGCTACACCTTC. Its translation: CASSPQGNSAGYTF. The full variable domain, its missing parts supplied by reference TRBV7-6 and TRBJ1-2, is GAGVSQSPRYKVTKRGQDVALRCDPISGHVSLYWYRQALGQGPEFLTYFNYEAQQDKSGLPNDRFSAERPEGSISTLTIQRTEQRDSAMYRCASSPQGNSAGYTFGSGTRLTVV.

The gene calls are TRBV29-1 and TRBJ1-1, with a tentative D call TRBD1 (6 bases). Trimming shortened V by 7 bases and J by 0 bases, and 12 bases separated the two germline ends. Per germline, CDR1 SQVTM and CDR2 ANQGSEA. The CDR3 runs to 13 residues. The CDR3 DNA sequence: TGCAGCGCCGAGGGACAAATGAACACTGAAGCTTTCTTT. This translates into CSAEGQMNTEAFF.

The chain has TRBV19 and TRBJ1-1, with D unresolved. Trimming pared 8 bases from V and 5 bases from J, leaving 18 bases between. This CDR3 region has 14 residues. Germline lookup yields CDR1 LNHDA and CDR2 SQIVND (reference sequence). CDR3: CASGRINQRTEAFF. Here the CDR3 DNA reads TGTGCCAGTGGAAGAATCAACCAGCGGACTGAAGCTTTCTTT.

This chain uses TRBV6-5 with TRBJ1-1; no firm D call. CDR3 length: 13 residues. Trimming removed 6 bases at V and 2 bases at J, with 10 bases between. The germline gives CDR1 MNHEY, CDR2 SVGAGI. The CDR3 DNA reads as TGTGCCAGCAGCCGACATCTTAACACTGAAGCTTTCTTT. Its translation: CASSRHLNTEAFF.